This TCR beta chain was sequenced in a study of vaccination and CD4 T cells after COVID-19. Study-level background: Among convalescent patients, a few were sampled at day 14 and at days 161 to 241 post-vaccination.

Notes on this clonotype: What it recognizes is unknown.

Germline V lookup: CDR1 MDHEN, CDR2 SYDVKM. V lost 6 bases and J lost 7, with 13 bases in between. The length of the CDR3 is 13 residues. Sequencing of cultured CD4+ T cell DNA used the Oncomine TCR Beta short-read assay. MiXCR, applied by TCRdb to the PCR reads, yields one record per CDR3 protein. The profile covers around 19,000 distinct CDR3 sequences, with roughly 38% appearing a single time and less than 3% taken by the ten largest. Time point described: late sampling 161 to 241 days after vaccination in a few convalescent patients. Described treatment: 10-day PBMC culture with coronavirus spike peptide pools or control peptides (ViraFEST assay).

The rearrangement joins TRBV28 to TRBJ2-4; D might be TRBD1 (6 bases). This TCR came from a human donor who had recovered from COVID-19. The material sequenced was CD4+ T cells from blood, cultured in vitro, taken about 7 months after SARS-CoV-2 vaccination. The CDR3: CASRRQGMNIQYF. The CDR3, as DNA: TGTGCCAGCAGGCGGCAGGGGATGAACATTCAGTACTTC.